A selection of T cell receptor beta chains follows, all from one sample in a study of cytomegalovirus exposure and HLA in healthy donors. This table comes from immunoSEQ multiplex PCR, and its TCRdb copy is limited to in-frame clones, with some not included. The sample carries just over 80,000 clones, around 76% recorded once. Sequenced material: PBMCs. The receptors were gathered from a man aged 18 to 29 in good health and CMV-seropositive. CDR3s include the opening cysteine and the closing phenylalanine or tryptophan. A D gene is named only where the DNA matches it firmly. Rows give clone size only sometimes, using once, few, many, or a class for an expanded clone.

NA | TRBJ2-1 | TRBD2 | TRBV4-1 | TGCGCCAGCAGCCAAGACGTAGCGGGAGCGGGGTACAATGAGCAGTTCTTC | CASSQDVAGAGYNEQFF
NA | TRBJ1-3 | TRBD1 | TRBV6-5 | TGTGCCAGCACCACAGGGGCTGGAAACACCATATATTTT | CASTTGAGNTIYF
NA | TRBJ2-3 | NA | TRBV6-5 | TGTGCCAGCAGTTACCAGGGGAGCACAGATACGCAGTATTTT | CASSYQGSTDTQYF
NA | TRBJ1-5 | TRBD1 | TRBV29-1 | TGCAGCGCTACAACAGGGGTCAATCAGCCCCAGCATTTT | CSATTGVNQPQHF
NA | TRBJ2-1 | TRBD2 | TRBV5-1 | TGCGCCAGCAGCATACTAGCGGGAGGCCTCTACAATGAGCAGTTCTTC | CASSILAGGLYNEQFF
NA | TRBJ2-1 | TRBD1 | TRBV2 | TGTGCCAGCAGGGGGAGGGACAGGGGGCCTTCATATGAGCAGTTCTTC | CASRGRDRGPSYEQFF
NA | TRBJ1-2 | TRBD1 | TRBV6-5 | TGTGCCAGCAGTTCCCACGGGACAGGGCGGGATGGCTACACCTTC | CASSSHGTGRDGYTF
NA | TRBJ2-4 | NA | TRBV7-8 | TGTGCCAGCAGCTTAGAGAGGAAAAAATACAAAAACATTCAGTACTTC | CASSLERKKYKNIQYF
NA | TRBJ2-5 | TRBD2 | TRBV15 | TGTGCCACCAGCAGAGACGGACTAGCGGGAGAGACCCAGTACTTC | CATSRDGLAGETQYF
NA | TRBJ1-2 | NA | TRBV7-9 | TGTGCCAGCAGTCCCAGCGGTCACGATGGCTACACCTTC | CASSPSGHDGYTF
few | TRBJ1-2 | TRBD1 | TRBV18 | TGTGCCAGCTCACCAGACAGGGGGTCTGGCTACACCTTC | CASSPDRGSGYTF
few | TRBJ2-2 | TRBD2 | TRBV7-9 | TGTGCCAGCAGCTTACCCGGGACTAGCGGGAGCGGGGAGCTGTTTTTT | CASSLPGTSGSGELFF
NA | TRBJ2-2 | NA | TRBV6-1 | TGTGCCAGCAGTGAAAGCGGTCGGCTGACCGGGGAGCTGTTTTTT | CASSESGRLTGELFF
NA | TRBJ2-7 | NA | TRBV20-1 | TGCAGTGCTAGCGGCTACGAGCAGTACTTC | CSASGYEQYF
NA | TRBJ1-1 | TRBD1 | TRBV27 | TGTGCCAGCAGTAGCCCGGGACAGGGGACTGAAGCTTTCTTT | CASSSPGQGTEAFF
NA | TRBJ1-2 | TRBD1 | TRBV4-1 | TGCGCCAGCAGCCAAAGGACAGGGGTCGACTACACCTTC | CASSQRTGVDYTF
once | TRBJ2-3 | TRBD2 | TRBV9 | TGTGCCAGCAGCGTAGCTTTGGCTAGCGGGAGATCAGGATTCGCCACAGATACGCAGTATTTT | CASSVALASGRSGFATDTQYF
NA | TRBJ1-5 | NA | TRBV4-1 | TGCGCCAGCAGCACAGGCCCCTTTAGCAATCAGCCCCAGCATTTT | CASSTGPFSNQPQHF
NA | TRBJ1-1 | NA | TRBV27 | TGTGCCAGCAGTGCCTCACAGGTGAACACTGAAGCTTTCTTT | CASSASQVNTEAFF
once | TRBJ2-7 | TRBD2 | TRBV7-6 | TGTGCCAGCAGCCGACGGACTAGCGGGAGTGTGAACGAGCAGTACTTC | CASSRRTSGSVNEQYF
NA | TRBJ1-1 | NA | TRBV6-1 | TGTGCCAGCAGCCCTTGGAGGGGGGGCACTGAAGCTTTCTTT | CASSPWRGGTEAFF
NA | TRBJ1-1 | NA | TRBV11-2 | TGTGCCAGCAGCTACGGGGGAAGGAACACTGAAGCTTTCTTT | CASSYGGRNTEAFF
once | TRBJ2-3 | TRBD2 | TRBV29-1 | TGCAGCGTTGAAGATCCCCGCGGGAGAGGCTTCGATACGCAGTATTTT | CSVEDPRGRGFDTQYF
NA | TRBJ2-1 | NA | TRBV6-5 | TGTGCCAGCAGTGCGACTGGAAATGAGCAGTTCTTC | CASSATGNEQFF
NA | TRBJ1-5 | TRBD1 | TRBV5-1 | TGCGCCAGCAGCTTAACAGGGGTTCAGCCCCAGCATTTT | CASSLTGVQPQHF
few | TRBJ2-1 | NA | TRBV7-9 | TGTGCCAGCAGCTTAAATAGCAGGGATGAGCAGTTCTTC | CASSLNSRDEQFF
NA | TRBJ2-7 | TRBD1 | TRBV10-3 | TGTGCCAGTACTGGACAGGGAACCTACGAGCAGTACTTC | CASTGQGTYEQYF
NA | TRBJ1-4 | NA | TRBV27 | TGTGCCAGCAGTTTCTCAGGTTATGAAAAACTGTTTTTT | CASSFSGYEKLFF
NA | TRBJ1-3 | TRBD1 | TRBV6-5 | TGTGCCAGCAGTGATGACAGGGCTGGAAACACCATATATTTT | CASSDDRAGNTIYF
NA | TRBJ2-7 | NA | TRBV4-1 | TGCGCCAGCAGCCAAGATCTGCAGGGTGTCGTCTACGAGCAGTACTTC | CASSQDLQGVVYEQYF
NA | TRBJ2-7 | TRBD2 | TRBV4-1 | TGCGCCAGCAGCCAAGATGAGAACAGCGGGAGATTGTACGAGCAGTACTTC | CASSQDENSGRLYEQYF
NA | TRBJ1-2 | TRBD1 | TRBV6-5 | TGTGCCAGCAGTTTTGTAGGGGGCGAAGACTATGGCTACACCTTC | CASSFVGGEDYGYTF
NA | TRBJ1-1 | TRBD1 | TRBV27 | TGTGCCAGCAGTTCCACGACAGGGGGAGGGACTGAAGCTTTCTTT | CASSSTTGGGTEAFF
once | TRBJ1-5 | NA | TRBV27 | TGTGCCAGCAGGGCTTATAGCAATCAGCCCCAGCATTTT | CASRAYSNQPQHF
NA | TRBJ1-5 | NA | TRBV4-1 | TGCGCCAGTCAGTCAGGGAGGCCTTATAGCAATCAGCCCCAGCATTTT | CASQSGRPYSNQPQHF
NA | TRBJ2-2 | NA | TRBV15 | TGTGCCACCAGGTACGGGAGTAGTACCGGGGAGCTGTTTTTT | CATRYGSSTGELFF
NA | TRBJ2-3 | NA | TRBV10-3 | TGTGCCATCAGTGATACTGCGTTTACAGATACGCAGTATTTT | CAISDTAFTDTQYF
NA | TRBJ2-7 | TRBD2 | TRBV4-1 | TGCGCCAGCAGCGACCTCCCGGGACTAGTCGCCTACGAGCAGTACTTC | CASSDLPGLVAYEQYF
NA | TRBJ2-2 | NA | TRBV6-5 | TGTGCCAGCAGTTACTTAACGAACACCGGGGAGCTGTTTTTT | CASSYLTNTGELFF
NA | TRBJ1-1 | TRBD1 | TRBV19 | TGTGCCAGTAGTTCCAGGGGGAGGATCACTGAAGCTTTCTTT | CASSSRGRITEAFF
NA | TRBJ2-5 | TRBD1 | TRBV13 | TGTGCCAGCAGTAAAGAAACCGGGACAGGGGAACAAGAGACCCAGTACTTC | CASSKETGTGEQETQYF
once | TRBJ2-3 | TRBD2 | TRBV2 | TGTGCCAGCATCGGACTAGCGAGAGATACGCAGTATTTT | CASIGLARDTQYF
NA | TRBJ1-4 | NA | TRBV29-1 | TGCAGCTTTGAGAGGCCATGTGAAAAACTGTTTTTT | CSFERPCEKLFF
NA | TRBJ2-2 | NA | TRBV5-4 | TGTGCCAGCAGCAATCAGACACGAACCGGGGAGCTGTTTTTT | CASSNQTRTGELFF
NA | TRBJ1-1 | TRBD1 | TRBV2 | TGTGCCAGCAGTCAACAGGGGGAAGCTTTCTTT | CASSQQGEAFF
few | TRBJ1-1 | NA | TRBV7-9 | TGTGCCAGCAGCTTAGATGTCGGGGGTACTGAAGCTTTCTTT | CASSLDVGGTEAFF
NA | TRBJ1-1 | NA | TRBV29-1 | TGCAGCGTTGTATTGGGTGCGGTGGGGGGGGTGGGAAAAACTGAAGCTTTCTTT | CSVVLGAVGGVGKTEAFF
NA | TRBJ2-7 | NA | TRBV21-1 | TGTGCCAGCAGCAAAGACTGGACAGGCCTCTACGAGCAGTACTTC | CASSKDWTGLYEQYF
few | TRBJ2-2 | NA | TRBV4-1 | TGCGCCAGCAGCCAACCAAGACGCAGGGTCGGGGAGCTGTTTTTT | CASSQPRRRVGELFF